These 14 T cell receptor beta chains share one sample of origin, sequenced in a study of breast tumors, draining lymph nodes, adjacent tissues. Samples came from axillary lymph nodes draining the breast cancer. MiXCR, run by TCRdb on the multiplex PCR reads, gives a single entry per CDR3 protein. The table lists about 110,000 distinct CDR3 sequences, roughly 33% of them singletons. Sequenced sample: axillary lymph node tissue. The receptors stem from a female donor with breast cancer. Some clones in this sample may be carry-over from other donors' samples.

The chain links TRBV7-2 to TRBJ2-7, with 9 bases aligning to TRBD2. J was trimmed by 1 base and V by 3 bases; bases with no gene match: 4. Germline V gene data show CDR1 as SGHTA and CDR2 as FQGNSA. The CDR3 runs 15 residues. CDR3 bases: TGTGCCAGCAGCTTTATCCTAGCGGGATCCTACGAGCAGTACTTC. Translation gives CASSFILAGSYEQYF.

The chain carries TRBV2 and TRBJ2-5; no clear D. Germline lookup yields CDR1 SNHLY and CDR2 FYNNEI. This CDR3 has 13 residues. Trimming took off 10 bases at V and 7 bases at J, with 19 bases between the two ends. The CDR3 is CANRDGKLGTQYF. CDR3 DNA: TGTGCCAACAGAGATGGGAAATTGGGGACCCAGTACTTC.

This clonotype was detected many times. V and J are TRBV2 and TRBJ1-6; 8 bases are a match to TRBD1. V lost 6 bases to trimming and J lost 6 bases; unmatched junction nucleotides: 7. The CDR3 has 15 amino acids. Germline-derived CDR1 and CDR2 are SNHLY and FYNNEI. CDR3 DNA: TGTGCCAGCAGAGGACAGGGCGTGAGTAATTCACCCCTCCACTTT. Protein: CASRGQGVSNSPLHF. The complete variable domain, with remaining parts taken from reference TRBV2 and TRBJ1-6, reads EPEVTQTPSHQVTQMGQEVILRCVPISNHLYFYWYRQILGQKVEFLVSFYNNEISEKSEIFDDQFSVERPDGSNFTLKIRSTKLEDSAMYFCASRGQGVSNSPLHFGNGTRLTVT.

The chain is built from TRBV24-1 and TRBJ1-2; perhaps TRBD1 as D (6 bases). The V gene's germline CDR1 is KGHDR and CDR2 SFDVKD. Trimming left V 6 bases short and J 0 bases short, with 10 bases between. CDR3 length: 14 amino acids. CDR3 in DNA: TGTGCCACCAGTTCTTCAGGGGCTAACTATGGCTACACCTTC. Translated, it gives CATSSSGANYGYTF.

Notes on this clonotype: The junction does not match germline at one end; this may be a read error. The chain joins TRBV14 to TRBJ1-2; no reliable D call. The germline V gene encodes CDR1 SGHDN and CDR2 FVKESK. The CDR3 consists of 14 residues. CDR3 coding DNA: TGTGCCAGCAGGACTACCGGGAATAACAATGGCTACACCTTC. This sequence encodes CASRTTGNNNGYTF.

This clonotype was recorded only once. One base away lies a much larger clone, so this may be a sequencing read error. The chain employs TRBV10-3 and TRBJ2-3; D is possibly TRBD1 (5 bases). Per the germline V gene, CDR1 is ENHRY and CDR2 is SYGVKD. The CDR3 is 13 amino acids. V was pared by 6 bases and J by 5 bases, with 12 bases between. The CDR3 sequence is CAIREAGLDTQYF. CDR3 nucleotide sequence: TGTGCCATCAGGGAAGCAGGGCTAGATACGCAGTATTTT.

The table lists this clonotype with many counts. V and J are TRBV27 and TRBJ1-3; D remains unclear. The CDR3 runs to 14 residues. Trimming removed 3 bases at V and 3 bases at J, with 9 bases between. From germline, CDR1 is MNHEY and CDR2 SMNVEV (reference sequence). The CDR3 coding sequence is TGTGCCAGCAGTTTTTCCGGAGTTGGAAACACCATATATTTT. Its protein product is CASSFSGVGNTIYF.

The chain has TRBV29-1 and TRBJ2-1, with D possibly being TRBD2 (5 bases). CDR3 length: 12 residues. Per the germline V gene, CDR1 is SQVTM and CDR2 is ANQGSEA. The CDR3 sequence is CSLGSTYNEQFF. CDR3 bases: TGCAGTTTGGGGAGCACCTACAATGAGCAGTTCTTC.

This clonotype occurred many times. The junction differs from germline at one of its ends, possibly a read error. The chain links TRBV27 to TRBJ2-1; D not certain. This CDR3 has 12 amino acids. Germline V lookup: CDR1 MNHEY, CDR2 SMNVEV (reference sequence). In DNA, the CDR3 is TGTGCCAGCAGCTTATCTCGAAATGAGCAGTTCTTC. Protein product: CASSLSRNEQFF.

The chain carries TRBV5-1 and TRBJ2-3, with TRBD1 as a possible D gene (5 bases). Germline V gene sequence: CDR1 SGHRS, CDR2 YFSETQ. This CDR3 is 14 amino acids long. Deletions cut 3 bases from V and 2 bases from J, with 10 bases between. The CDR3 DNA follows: TGCGCCAGCAGCTATTCAGGGTTCACAGATACGCAGTATTTT. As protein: CASSYSGFTDTQYF.

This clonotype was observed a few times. The CDR3 DNA is TGTGCCAGCAGTTTACTCAGGGGGAACACTGAAGCTTTCTTT. It translates to CASSLLRGNTEAFF. The chain carries TRBV6-2 or TRBV6-3 and TRBJ1-1, with D perhaps matching TRBD1 (6 bases). V gave up 4 bases and J gave up 1 base, with 10 bases separating them. The germline CDR1 and CDR2 sequences are MNHEY and SVGEGT. The CDR3 loop spans 14 amino acids.

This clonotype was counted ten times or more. CDR3: CASSLLYTDTQYF. Here the CDR3 DNA reads TGTGCCAGCAGCCTCCTCTACACAGATACGCAGTATTTT. The chain carries TRBV3-1 and TRBJ2-3; D is uncertain. The V end was cut by 4 bases, the J end by 2 bases, with 7 bases between. This CDR3 has 13 amino acids. Germline CDR1 and CDR2: LGHDT and YNNKEL (reference sequence).

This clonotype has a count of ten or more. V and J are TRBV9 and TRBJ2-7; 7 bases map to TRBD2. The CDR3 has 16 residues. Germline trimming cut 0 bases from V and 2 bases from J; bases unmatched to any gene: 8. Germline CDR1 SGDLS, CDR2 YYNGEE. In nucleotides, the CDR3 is TGTGCCAGCAGCGTAGAGGTAGGAGCGGGACCCTACGAGCAGTACTTC. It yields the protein CASSVEVGAGPYEQYF.

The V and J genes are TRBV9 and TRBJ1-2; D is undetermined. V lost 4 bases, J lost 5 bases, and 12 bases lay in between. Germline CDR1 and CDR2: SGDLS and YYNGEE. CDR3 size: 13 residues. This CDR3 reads CASSPWTDYGYTF. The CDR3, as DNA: TGTGCCAGCAGCCCTTGGACGGATTATGGCTACACCTTC.